This T cell receptor beta chain was sequenced during a study of cytomegalovirus exposure and HLA in healthy donors. Overall study findings and caveats: Altogether, some 170 TCR beta chains were recorded as cytomegalovirus-associated.

The study ran its PCR with 60 Vbeta and 13 Jbeta primers. Libraries were prepared by immunoSEQ multiplex PCR; TCRdb keeps only in-frame clonotypes and omits some of them. The sample includes about 99,000 clones, roughly 80% seen only once; the top ten take 4%. This clone was detected only once. Its antigen is unknown. Germline lookup yields CDR1 SGHTA and CDR2 FQGNSA. This CDR3 contains 13 residues. Trimming removed 5 bases from V and 6 bases from J, with 12 bases in between. The clonotype originates from a man in his forties or fifties in good health and CMV-seropositive. The J gene is TRBJ2-3, the V gene TRBV7-2; TRBD1 is a possible D gene (7 bases). The sample comprised PBMCs. The CDR3 sequence is CASSAGQTDTQYF. CDR3 DNA sequence: TGTGCCAGCAGCGCGGGACAGACGGATACGCAGTATTTT.